The 32 T cell receptor beta chains given below trace back to one sample, sequenced in a study of cytomegalovirus exposure and HLA in healthy donors. 60 Vbeta and 13 Jbeta primers were used in PCR. Sequencing used immunoSEQ multiplex PCR; TCRdb keeps in-frame clones, though not all of them. The repertoire holds approximately 140,000 clones, with around four fifths as singletons. Sample: PBMCs. The origin of the receptors is a woman in her thirties or forties in good health and CMV-seropositive.

The chain joins TRBV28 to TRBJ2-7, with TRBD1 as a possible D gene (6 bases). This CDR3 has 16 residues. CDR1 is MDHEN, CDR2 SYDVKM, per germline. Trimming cost V 5 bases and J 2 bases, with 19 bases left between them. The CDR3 sequence is CASSDPGTWGTYEQYF. The DNA of the CDR3 is TGTGCCAGCAGTGACCCCGGGACATGGGGCACCTACGAGCAGTACTTC.

The rearrangement links TRBV6-1 to TRBJ1-5; 7 nucleotides match TRBD1. V shed 8 bases, J shed 6 bases, and the junction held 13 bases outside the gene matches. Germline-derived CDR1 and CDR2 are MNHNS and SASEGT. This CDR3 is 15 amino acids long. The CDR3 protein is CASQKGTVLGQPQHF. The CDR3 nucleotides are TGTGCCAGCCAAAAGGGGACAGTCCTAGGTCAGCCCCAGCATTTT.

V is TRBV6-5 and J is TRBJ2-7, with TRBD2 identical over 14 bases. V shed 6 bases and J 4 bases; nucleotides not matched to a gene: 5. CDR1 is MNHEY, CDR2 SVGAGI, per germline. The CDR3 is 15 amino acids. CDR3 nucleotides: TGTGCCAGCAGAATGGGACTAGCGGGAGTTTACGAGCAGTACTTC. This codes for CASRMGLAGVYEQYF.

The genes are TRBV15 and TRBJ1-5; D may be TRBD1 (5 bases). Trimming stripped 0 bases from V and 5 bases from J, with 11 bases between. There are 15 residues in the CDR3. In germline, CDR1 is LNHNV, CDR2 YYDKDF (reference sequence). Here the CDR3 DNA reads TGTGCCACCAGCAGAGATCTGGGGGAGGATCAGCCCCAGCATTTT. Its translation is CATSRDLGEDQPQHF.

J is TRBJ2-3 and V is TRBV10-3, with 11 bases aligning to TRBD1. V shed 3 bases and J 3 bases; nucleotides not matched to a gene: 14. The CDR3 length is 19 residues. CDR1 is ENHRY and CDR2 is SYGVKD in the germline V gene. CDR3 amino acids: CAISEPVPDRGRHTDTQYF. The CDR3 bases are TGTGCCATCAGTGAACCCGTTCCGGACAGGGGGCGTCATACAGATACGCAGTATTTT.

This clone appeared a single time. This chain uses TRBV7-9 with TRBJ2-1; 10 bases are a match to TRBD2. Germline trimming cut 4 bases from V and 5 bases from J; bases unmatched to any gene: 8. Germline values: CDR1 SEHNR, CDR2 FQNEAQ (reference sequence). The CDR3 contains 16 residues. The CDR3 loop is CASSSRTSGPDNEQFF. The CDR3 DNA follows: TGTGCCAGCAGCTCCCGGACTAGCGGACCCGACAATGAGCAGTTCTTC.

The rearrangement links TRBV6-5 to TRBJ2-5, with 7 positions matching TRBD2. This CDR3 is built from 14 residues. Trimming took 7 bases from V and 2 from J; bases not matched to a gene: 7. Germline CDR1 reads MNHEY; CDR2 reads SVGAGI. The CDR3 reads CASISPGGQETQYF. In DNA, the CDR3 is TGTGCCAGCATCTCCCCCGGGGGGCAAGAGACCCAGTACTTC.

The gene calls are TRBV5-1 and TRBJ1-5; 9 nucleotides agree with TRBD1. This CDR3 is built from 14 residues. The trim removed 4 bases at V and 4 bases at J, leaving 3 bases unmatched. Germline-derived CDR1 and CDR2 are SGHRS and YFSETQ. The CDR3 loop reads CASSPGQGNQPQHF. The CDR3 DNA sequence: TGCGCCAGCAGCCCGGGACAGGGTAATCAGCCCCAGCATTTT.

The sample holds one count of this clone. The chain is built from TRBV27 and TRBJ1-2, with 9 bases fitting TRBD1. Per the germline V gene, CDR1 is MNHEY and CDR2 is SMNVEV (reference sequence). The ends lost 10 bases at V and 5 bases at J; junction bases unmatched: 8. The CDR3 sequence is 13 residues long. The CDR3 nucleotides read TGTGCCACCTCGGACAGGGGCGAGTATGGCTACACCTTC. Its translation: CATSDRGEYGYTF.

This clone was counted a single time. At the DNA level, this CDR3 is encoded by other sequences in the same sample as well. This chain connects TRBV7-2 to TRBJ1-1, with a tentative D call TRBD1 (6 bases). V was shortened by 4 bases and J by 14 bases, with 17 bases between the two germline ends. This CDR3 is built from 12 residues. The germline gives CDR1 SGHTA, CDR2 FQGNSA. CDR3 sequence reads: CASSSGAQTAFF. CDR3 bases: TGTGCCAGCAGCTCAGGGGCCCAGACGGCCTTCTTT.

This chain connects TRBV9 to TRBJ2-3, with 7 bases fitting TRBD2. Germline CDR1 is SGDLS and CDR2 is YYNGEE. The CDR3 has 15 amino acids. With 2 bases clipped from V and 5 bases from J, the junction kept 8 bases outside the gene matches. CDR3 protein: CASSVYGEGKDTQYF. The CDR3 nucleotides are TGTGCCAGCAGCGTTTACGGGGAGGGCAAAGATACGCAGTATTTT.

V usage is TRBV7-3 and J usage is TRBJ2-5; the match to TRBD2 covers 11 bases. Germline loops: CDR1 SGHTA, CDR2 FQGTGA. The CDR3 runs to 14 residues. Trimming at V came to 5 bases and at J to 5 bases, leaving 4 bases not matched to a gene. The CDR3 reads CASSRGTSGETQYF. The CDR3 bases are TGTGCCAGCAGCCGCGGGACTAGCGGTGAGACCCAGTACTTC.

CDR3 residues: CASTETSGAQYF. CDR3 in DNA: TGTGCCAGCACTGAGACTAGCGGGGCGCAGTACTTC. The genes are TRBV6-1 and TRBJ2-7; 11 nucleotides line up with TRBD2. Germline lookup yields CDR1 MNHNS and CDR2 SASEGT. The junction had 5 bases not matched to a gene; V was cut back by 7 bases and J by 9 bases. The CDR3 length is 12 residues.

The CDR3 DNA reads TGTGCCAGCAGTTTCCTAGCGGGTATAACCTACGAGCAGTACTTC. Translation: CASSFLAGITYEQYF. The chain employs TRBV28 and TRBJ2-7; 8 bases are shared with TRBD2. In germline, CDR1 is MDHEN, CDR2 SYDVKM. The CDR3 length is 15 residues. V shed 3 bases and J 2 bases; nucleotides not matched to a gene: 6.

The chain links TRBV5-6 to TRBJ2-1, with 8 bases fitting TRBD1. V dropped 0 bases and J dropped 5; count of bases not matched to a gene: 4. The CDR3 runs 15 residues. Germline CDR1 is SGHDT and CDR2 is YYEEEE. CDR3 sequence reads: CASSLGTGLNNEQFF. As DNA, the CDR3 is TGTGCCAGCAGCTTGGGGACAGGGCTCAACAATGAGCAGTTCTTC.

The chain couples TRBV28 to TRBJ1-4; no definite D call. The germline gives CDR1 MDHEN, CDR2 SYDVKM. CDR3 length: 16 residues. The V end lost 3 bases, the J end lost 0 bases, and 11 bases lay between the germline ends. The DNA for the CDR3 is TGTGCCAGCAGTTTGGGCAGCTCTGCAACTAATGAAAAACTGTTTTTT. Residues: CASSLGSSATNEKLFF.

The CDR3 DNA reads TGTGCCAGCAGTTACCCCAGGGGCTCCTACGAGCAGTACTTC. As protein: CASSYPRGSYEQYF. The chain carries TRBV6-5 and TRBJ2-7, with D possibly being TRBD1 (6 bases). The CDR3 runs 14 residues. CDR1 is MNHEY and CDR2 is SVGAGI in the germline V gene. Trimming pared 2 bases from V and 0 bases from J, leaving 8 bases between.

The rearrangement joins TRBV11-2 to TRBJ1-1, with D possibly TRBD1 on 6 matching bases. Deletions cut 5 bases from V and 1 base from J, with 11 bases between. Per the germline V gene, CDR1 is SGHAT and CDR2 is FQNNGV. The CDR3 covers 14 residues. For the CDR3, the DNA is TGTGCCAGCAGCCATCGAGGGGGGAACACTGAAGCTTTCTTT. Its translation: CASSHRGGNTEAFF.

The chain carries TRBV6-1 and TRBJ1-2, with D hard to call. The CDR3 runs 16 residues. Germline CDR1 is MNHNS and CDR2 is SASEGT. V lost 1 base and J 1 base, leaving 13 bases between the germline ends. The CDR3 bases are TGTGCCAGCAGTGAAGGTTGGGGAGGTTTTAACTATGGCTACACCTTC. Amino acid sequence: CASSEGWGGFNYGYTF.

The chain carries TRBV9 and TRBJ2-7; 8 bases match TRBD2. CDR3 length equals 15 residues. Germline V CDR1 and CDR2: SGDLS, YYNGEE. V lost 4 bases and J lost 5; bases outside the gene matches: 11. The CDR3 DNA sequence: TGTGCCAGCAGCCCCCGGGGGGGGGAAATGGACGAGCAGTACTTC. It specifies CASSPRGGEMDEQYF.

This chain uses TRBV5-6 with TRBJ2-7; no clear D gene. The V gene's germline CDR1 is SGHDT and CDR2 YYEEEE. This CDR3 contains 11 residues. The V end lost 1 base, the J end lost 6 bases, and 5 bases lay between the germline ends. The CDR3 protein is CASSLSREQYF. The CDR3 DNA is TGTGCCAGCAGCTTGTCTCGCGAGCAGTACTTC.

The table lists this clone with a count of one. This chain joins TRBV6-1 and TRBJ2-3; no clear D gene. Germline V lookup: CDR1 MNHNS, CDR2 SASEGT. This CDR3 has 13 amino acids. Trimming left V 6 bases short and J 5 bases short, with 12 bases between. CDR3 region: CASRAPPIDTQYF. The CDR3 DNA reads TGTGCCAGCAGGGCACCGCCAATAGATACGCAGTATTTT.

In this sample, this clone turned up once. The chain has TRBV4-2 and TRBJ1-1, with TRBD1 matching 7 bases. Losses at the gene ends were 3 bases for V and 4 bases for J; bases not matched to a gene: 8. Germline assignment: CDR1 LGHNA and CDR2 YNFKEQ. The CDR3 covers 15 residues. CDR3 protein: CASSQGDREITEAFF. DNA of the CDR3: TGTGCCAGCAGCCAGGGCGACAGGGAGATCACTGAAGCTTTCTTT.

This clone was seen only a few times. The V call is TRBV2, the J call TRBJ2-2; D call uncertain. V dropped 5 bases and J dropped 6 bases, with 4 bases sitting between them. The V gene's germline CDR1 is SNHLY and CDR2 FYNNEI. The CDR3 has 11 amino acids. CDR3 region: CASSIAGELFF. The CDR3 DNA reads TGTGCCAGCAGTATCGCCGGGGAGCTGTTTTTT. Based on the CDR3 plus reference TRBV2 and TRBJ2-2, the full variable domain is EPEVTQTPSHQVTQMGQEVILRCVPISNHLYFYWYRQILGQKVEFLVSFYNNEISEKSEIFDDQFSVERPDGSNFTLKIRSTKLEDSAMYFCASSIAGELFFGEGSRLTVL.

The genes are TRBV2 and TRBJ2-5; no clear D gene. The end of the DNA aligns better with TRBJ2-7, so the J call may be wrong. This CDR3 is 13 amino acids long. CDR1 is SNHLY and CDR2 is FYNNEI in the germline V gene. CDR3 nucleotide sequence: TGTGCCAGCAGCCTACCAGGTGGATCCGAGCAGTACTTC. This sequence encodes CASSLPGGSEQYF.

The V call is TRBV7-8, the J call TRBJ2-2; perhaps TRBD1 as D (5 bases). CDR3 length: 16 amino acids. Germline-derived CDR1 and CDR2 are SGHVS and FQNEAQ. Trimming shortened V by 3 bases and J by 0 bases, and 11 bases separated the two germline ends. The CDR3: CASSFRVPPNTGELFF. The CDR3, as DNA: TGTGCCAGCAGCTTCAGGGTCCCACCGAACACCGGGGAGCTGTTTTTT.

V and J are TRBV19 and TRBJ2-5, with TRBD1 matching 8 bases. The length of the CDR3 is 14 residues. V gave up 7 bases and J gave up 5 bases; unmatched junction bases: 9. CDR1 and CDR2 from the germline V gene are LNHDA and SQIVND (reference sequence). DNA of the CDR3: TGTGCCAGTAACCCCGGACAGGGTTGGGAGACCCAGTACTTC. It yields the protein CASNPGQGWETQYF.

The chain employs TRBV6-5 and TRBJ2-2; D possibly corresponds to TRBD1 (5 bases). Germline-derived CDR1 and CDR2 are MNHEY and SVGAGI. This CDR3 comprises 15 residues. Deletions cut 7 bases from V and 1 base from J, with 13 bases between. CDR3 loop: CASTSQTGNTGELFF. The CDR3 region has the DNA TGTGCCAGCACTAGTCAAACAGGGAACACCGGGGAGCTGTTTTTT.

The CDR3 region is CAWTGTVASPLHF. The DNA for the CDR3 is TGTGCCTGGACCGGGACTGTCGCTTCACCCCTCCACTTT. This chain links TRBV30 with TRBJ1-6; D perhaps matches TRBD1 (5 bases). With 4 bases removed from V and 9 bases from J, the gap between germline ends came to 13 bases. The germline gives CDR1 GTSNPN, CDR2 SVGIG (reference sequence). This CDR3 region has 13 residues.

The V call is TRBV4-2, the J call TRBJ2-3, with TRBD2 identical over 12 bases. The ends lost 2 bases at V and 0 bases at J; junction bases unmatched: 12. The CDR3 length is 20 residues. Looked up from germline, CDR1 is LGHNA and CDR2 is YNFKEQ. The DNA of the CDR3 is TGTGCCAGCAGCCAACTCGGGACTAGCGGGCCCGACATCAGCACAGATACGCAGTATTTT. Translating it yields CASSQLGTSGPDISTDTQYF.

The chain recombines TRBV28 with TRBJ1-5; a weak D match, TRBD1 (6 bases). V was clipped by 4 bases and J by 1 base, with 11 bases between them. Germline CDR1 is MDHEN and CDR2 is SYDVKM. This CDR3 spans 15 amino acids. In DNA form, the CDR3 reads TGTGCCAGCAGTTCAGGGGCGGCGAGCAATCAGCCCCAGCATTTT. As protein: CASSSGAASNQPQHF. Using reference TRBV28 and TRBJ1-5 for the parts outside the CDR3, the full variable domain is DVKVTQSSRYLVKRTGEKVFLECVQDMDHENMFWYRQDPGLGLRLIYFSYDVKMKEKGDIPEGYSVSREKKERFSLILESASTNQTSMYLCASSSGAASNQPQHFGDGTRLSIL.

Comment on this clone: Other DNA sequences in the same sample also yield this CDR3. The rearrangement uses TRBV19 and TRBJ1-5; no clear D. Germline values: CDR1 LNHDA, CDR2 SQIVND (reference sequence). Trimming shortened V by 2 bases and J by 0 bases, and 8 bases separated the two germline ends. The CDR3 runs 15 residues. CDR3 sequence reads: CASSITEYSNQPQHF. The CDR3 DNA follows: TGTGCCAGTAGTATAACAGAATATAGCAATCAGCCCCAGCATTTT. Complete variable domain (other parts from reference TRBV19 and TRBJ1-5): DGGITQSPKYLFRKEGQNVTLSCEQNLNHDAMYWYRQDPGQGLRLIYYSQIVNDFQKGDIAEGYSVSREKKESFPLTVTSAQKNPTAFYLCASSITEYSNQPQHFGDGTRLSIL.